This T cell receptor beta chain was obtained from a study of CD8 T cells in Susac syndrome. Study results and limitations: The study's TCR sequencing and HLA analysis drew on a certain number of individuals. That number was acknowledged as relatively small.

From blood CD8+ and CD4+ T cells, TCR beta sequences were generated. FACS enriched CD8+ TEMRA cells, while bulk CD8+ and CD4+ were negatively isolated. As concerns this clonotype: Its cognate antigen is unknown.

Germline loops: CDR1 GTSNPN, CDR2 SVGIG (reference sequence). The CDR3 loop spans 14 amino acids. Trimming pared 4 bases from V and 1 base from J, leaving 13 bases between. When the RNA was reverse transcribed, random hexamers were used with an input of roughly 0.45 to 1 ug. TCR beta CDR3 was amplified by immunoSEQ multiplex PCR. This amplification extended across 54 Vbeta and 13 Jbeta segments. TCRdb recomputed calls from the immunoSEQ multiplex PCR reads with MiXCR, one row per CDR3 protein. The table lists approximately 300,000 distinct CDR3 sequences, 85% of them singletons. Sequenced input: CD8+ T cells from PBMCs. The receptor comes from a human donor with multiple sclerosis. This rearrangement joins TRBV30 to TRBJ1-1; D is uncertain. The DNA of the CDR3 is TGTGCCTGGACCGCCGGACTTTCGAACACTGAAGCTTTCTTT. As protein: CAWTAGLSNTEAFF.